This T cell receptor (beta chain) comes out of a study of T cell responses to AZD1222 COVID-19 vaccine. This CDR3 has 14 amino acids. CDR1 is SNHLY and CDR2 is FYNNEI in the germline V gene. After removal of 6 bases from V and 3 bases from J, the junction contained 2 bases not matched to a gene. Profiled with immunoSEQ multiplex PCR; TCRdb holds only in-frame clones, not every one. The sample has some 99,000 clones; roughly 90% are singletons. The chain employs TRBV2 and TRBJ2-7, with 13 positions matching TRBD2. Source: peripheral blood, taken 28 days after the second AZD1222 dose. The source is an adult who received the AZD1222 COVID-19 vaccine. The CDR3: CASRGTSGDYEQYF. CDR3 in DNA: TGTGCCAGCAGGGGGACTAGCGGGGACTACGAGCAGTACTTC.